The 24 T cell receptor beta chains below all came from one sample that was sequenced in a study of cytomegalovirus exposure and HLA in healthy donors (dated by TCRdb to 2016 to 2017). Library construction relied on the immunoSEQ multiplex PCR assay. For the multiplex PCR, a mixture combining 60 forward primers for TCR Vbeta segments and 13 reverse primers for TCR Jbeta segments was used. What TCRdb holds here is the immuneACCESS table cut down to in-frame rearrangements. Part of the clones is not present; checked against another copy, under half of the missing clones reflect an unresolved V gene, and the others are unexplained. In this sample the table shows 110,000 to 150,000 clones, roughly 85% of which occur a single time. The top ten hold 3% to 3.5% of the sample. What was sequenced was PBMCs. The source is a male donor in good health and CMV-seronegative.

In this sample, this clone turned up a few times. The CDR3 loop is CASSTISGTSYEQYF. For the CDR3, the DNA is TGTGCCAGCAGTACCATTAGCGGAACCTCCTACGAGCAGTACTTC. This sequence joins TRBV27 and TRBJ2-7; D might be TRBD2 (6 bases). Germline V gives CDR1 MNHEY, CDR2 SMNVEV (reference sequence). Trimming pared 5 bases from V and 0 bases from J, leaving 14 bases between. This CDR3 comprises 15 residues.

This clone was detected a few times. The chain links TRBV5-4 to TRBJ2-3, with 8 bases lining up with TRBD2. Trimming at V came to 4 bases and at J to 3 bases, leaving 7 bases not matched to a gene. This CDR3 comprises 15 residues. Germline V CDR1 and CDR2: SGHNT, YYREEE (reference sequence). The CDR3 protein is CASSPSGGPTDTQYF. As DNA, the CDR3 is TGTGCCAGCAGCCCCTCGGGGGGGCCAACAGATACGCAGTATTTT.

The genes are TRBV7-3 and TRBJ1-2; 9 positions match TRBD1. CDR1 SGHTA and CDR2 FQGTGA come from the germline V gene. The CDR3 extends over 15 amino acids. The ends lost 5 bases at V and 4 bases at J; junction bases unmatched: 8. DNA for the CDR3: TGTGCCAGCAGCCCCTGGACAGGGGATGGCTATGGCTACACCTTC. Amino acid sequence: CASSPWTGDGYGYTF.

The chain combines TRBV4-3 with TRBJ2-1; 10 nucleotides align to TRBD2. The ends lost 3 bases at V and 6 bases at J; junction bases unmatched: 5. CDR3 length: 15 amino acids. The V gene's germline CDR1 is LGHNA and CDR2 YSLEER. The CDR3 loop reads CASSHLAGVRNEQFF. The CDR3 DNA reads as TGCGCCAGCAGCCACCTAGCGGGAGTTCGCAATGAGCAGTTCTTC.

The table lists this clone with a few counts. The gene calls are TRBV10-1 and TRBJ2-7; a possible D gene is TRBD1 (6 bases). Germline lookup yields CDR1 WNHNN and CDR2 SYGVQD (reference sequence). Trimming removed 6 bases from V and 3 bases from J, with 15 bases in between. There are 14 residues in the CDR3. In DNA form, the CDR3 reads TGCGCCAGCAGGAAGGGGGATCCTCACTACGAGCAGTACTTC. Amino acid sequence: CASRKGDPHYEQYF.

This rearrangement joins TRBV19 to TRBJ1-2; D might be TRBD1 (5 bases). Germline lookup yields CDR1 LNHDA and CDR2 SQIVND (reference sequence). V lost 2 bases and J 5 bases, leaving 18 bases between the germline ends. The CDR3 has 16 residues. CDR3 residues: CASSISSTGIGYGYTF. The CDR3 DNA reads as TGTGCCAGTAGTATATCTTCTACAGGAATCGGGTATGGCTACACCTTC.

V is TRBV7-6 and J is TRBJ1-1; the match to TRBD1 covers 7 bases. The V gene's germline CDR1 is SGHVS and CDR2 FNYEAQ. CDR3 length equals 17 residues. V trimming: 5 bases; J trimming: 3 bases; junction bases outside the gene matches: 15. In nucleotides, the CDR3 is TGTGCCAGCAGCCCCGTTTTAGCGAGACAGGGCGACACTGAAGCTTTCTTT. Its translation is CASSPVLARQGDTEAFF.

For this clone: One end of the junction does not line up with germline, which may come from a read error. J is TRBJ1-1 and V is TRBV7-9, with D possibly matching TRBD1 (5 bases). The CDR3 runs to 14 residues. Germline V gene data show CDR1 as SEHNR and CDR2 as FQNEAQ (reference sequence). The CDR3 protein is CSSSQDTLVTEAFF. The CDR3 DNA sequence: TGTTCCAGCAGCCAGGACACCCTGGTCACTGAAGCTTTCTTT. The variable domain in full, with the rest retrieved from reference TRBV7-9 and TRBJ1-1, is DTGVSQNPRHKITKRGQNVTFRCDPISEHNRLYWYRQTLGQGPEFLTYFQNEAQLEKSRLLSDRFSAERPKGSFSTLEIQRTEQGDSAMYLCSSSQDTLVTEAFFGQGTRLTVV.

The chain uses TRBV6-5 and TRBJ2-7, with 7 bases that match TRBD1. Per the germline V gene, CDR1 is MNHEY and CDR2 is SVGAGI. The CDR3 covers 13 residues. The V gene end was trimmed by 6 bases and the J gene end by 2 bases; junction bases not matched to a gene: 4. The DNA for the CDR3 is TGTGCCAGCAGGACAGGGAAAACCTACGAGCAGTACTTC. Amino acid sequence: CASRTGKTYEQYF.

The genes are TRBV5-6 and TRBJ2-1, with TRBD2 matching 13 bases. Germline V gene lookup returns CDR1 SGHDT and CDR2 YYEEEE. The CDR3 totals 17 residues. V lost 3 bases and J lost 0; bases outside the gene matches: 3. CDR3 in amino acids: CASSWGLAGSSYNEQFF. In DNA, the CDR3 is TGTGCCAGCAGCTGGGGACTAGCGGGAAGCTCCTACAATGAGCAGTTCTTC.

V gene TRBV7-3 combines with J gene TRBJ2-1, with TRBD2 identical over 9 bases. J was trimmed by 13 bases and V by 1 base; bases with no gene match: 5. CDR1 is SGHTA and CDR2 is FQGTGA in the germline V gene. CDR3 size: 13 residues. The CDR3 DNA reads TGTGCCAGCAGCTTAAAAGCGGGAGGCATCCAGTTCTTC. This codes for CASSLKAGGIQFF.

Here the CDR3 reads CASSKAYRDMGYEQYF. In DNA, the CDR3 is TGTGCCAGCAGCAAAGCCTATCGGGACATGGGATACGAGCAGTACTTC. The chain carries TRBV21-1 and TRBJ2-7; TRBD1, the table's D call, lacks a check against the DNA. TRBV21-1 constitutes a pseudogene. This CDR3 comprises 16 residues.

CDR3 in DNA: TGTGCCAGCGGGGGGGGACTAGCGGTGTACCAAGAGACCCAGTACTTC. This sequence encodes CASGGGLAVYQETQYF. This rearrangement joins TRBV28 to TRBJ2-5; 11 bases are shared with TRBD2. Germline V gene data show CDR1 as MDHEN and CDR2 as SYDVKM. The length of the CDR3 is 16 residues. After removal of 8 bases from V and 0 bases from J, the junction contained 8 bases not matched to a gene.

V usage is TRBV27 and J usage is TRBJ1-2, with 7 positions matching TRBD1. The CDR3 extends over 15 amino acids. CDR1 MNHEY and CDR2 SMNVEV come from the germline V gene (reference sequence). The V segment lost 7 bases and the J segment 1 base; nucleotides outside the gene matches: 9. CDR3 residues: CASKYQGGFNYGYTF. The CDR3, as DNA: TGTGCCAGCAAGTATCAGGGGGGATTTAACTATGGCTACACCTTC.

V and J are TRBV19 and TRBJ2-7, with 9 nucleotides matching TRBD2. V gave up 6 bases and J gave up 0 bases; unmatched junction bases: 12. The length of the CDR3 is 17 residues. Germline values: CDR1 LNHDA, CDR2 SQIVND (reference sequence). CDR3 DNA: TGTGCCAGTAGACCTATCGGGGGAGCGGGAGGCTCCTACGAGCAGTACTTC. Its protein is CASRPIGGAGGSYEQYF.

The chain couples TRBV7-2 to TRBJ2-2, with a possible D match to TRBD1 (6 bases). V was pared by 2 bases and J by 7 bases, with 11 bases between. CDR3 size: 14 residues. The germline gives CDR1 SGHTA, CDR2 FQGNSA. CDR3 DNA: TGTGCCAGCAGCTTAATCAGGGGTGGCGGGGAGCTGTTTTTT. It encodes CASSLIRGGGELFF.

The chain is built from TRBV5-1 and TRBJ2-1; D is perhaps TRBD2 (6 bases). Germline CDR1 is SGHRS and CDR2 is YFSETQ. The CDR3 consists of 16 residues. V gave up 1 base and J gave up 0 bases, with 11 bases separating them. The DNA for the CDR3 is TGCGCCAGCAGCTTGAAGGCTAGCGACTCCTACAATGAGCAGTTCTTC. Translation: CASSLKASDSYNEQFF.

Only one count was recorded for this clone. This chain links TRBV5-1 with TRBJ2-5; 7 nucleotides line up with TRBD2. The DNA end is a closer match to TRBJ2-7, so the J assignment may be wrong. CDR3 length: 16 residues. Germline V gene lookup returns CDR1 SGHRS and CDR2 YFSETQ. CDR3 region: CASSLAGGSPPYEQYF. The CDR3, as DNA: TGCGCCAGCAGCTTGGCCGGCGGGAGCCCCCCCTACGAGCAGTACTTC.

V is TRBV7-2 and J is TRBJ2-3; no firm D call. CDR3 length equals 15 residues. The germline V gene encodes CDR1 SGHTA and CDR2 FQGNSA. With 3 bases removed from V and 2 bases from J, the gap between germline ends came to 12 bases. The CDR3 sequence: CASSLTGGYTDTQYF. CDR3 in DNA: TGTGCCAGCAGCTTGACTGGTGGCTACACAGATACGCAGTATTTT.

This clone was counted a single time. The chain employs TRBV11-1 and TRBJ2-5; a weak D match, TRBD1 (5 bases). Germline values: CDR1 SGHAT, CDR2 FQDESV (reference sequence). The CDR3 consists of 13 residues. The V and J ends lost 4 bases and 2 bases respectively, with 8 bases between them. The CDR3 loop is CASSWTLQETQYF. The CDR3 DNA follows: TGTGCCAGCAGCTGGACACTTCAAGAGACCCAGTACTTC.

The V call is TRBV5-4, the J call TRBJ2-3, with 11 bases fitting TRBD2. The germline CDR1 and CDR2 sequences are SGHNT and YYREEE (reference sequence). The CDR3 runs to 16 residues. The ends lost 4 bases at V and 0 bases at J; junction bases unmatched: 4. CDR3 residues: CASSPRTSGSTDTQYF. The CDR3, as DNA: TGTGCCAGCAGCCCCCGGACTAGCGGGAGCACAGATACGCAGTATTTT.

The CDR3 protein is CASSYSAGGYGYTF. In DNA, the CDR3 is TGTGCCAGCAGTTACTCGGCAGGGGGCTATGGCTACACCTTC. V is TRBV6-5 and J is TRBJ1-2, with 7 nucleotides matching TRBD1. This CDR3 has 14 amino acids. Losses at the gene ends were 0 bases for V and 4 bases for J; bases not matched to a gene: 2. Per germline, CDR1 MNHEY and CDR2 SVGAGI.

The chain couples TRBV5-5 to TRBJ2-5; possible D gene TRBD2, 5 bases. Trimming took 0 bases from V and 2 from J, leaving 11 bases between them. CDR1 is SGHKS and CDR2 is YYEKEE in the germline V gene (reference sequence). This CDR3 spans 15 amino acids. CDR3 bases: TGTGCCAGCAGCTTGGTGGGAGCTACTCAAGAGACCCAGTACTTC. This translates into CASSLVGATQETQYF.

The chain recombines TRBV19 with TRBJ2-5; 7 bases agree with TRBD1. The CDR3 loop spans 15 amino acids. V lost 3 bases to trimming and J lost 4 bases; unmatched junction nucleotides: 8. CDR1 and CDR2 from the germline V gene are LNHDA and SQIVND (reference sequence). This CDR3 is CASSIETGLPETQYF. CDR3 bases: TGTGCCAGTAGTATTGAGACAGGGCTTCCAGAGACCCAGTACTTC.